This entry lists 2 T cell receptor beta chains sequenced from one sample in a study of STAT3 mutations in large granular lymphocyte leukemia. Study-wide findings and caveats: Every T-cell large granular lymphocyte leukemia patient had at least one immunodominant TCR beta clonotype.

No antigen is known for these receptors. The data were produced by immunoSEQ multiplex PCR, yet TCRdb's version contains in-frame clones alone and is incomplete. The table has about 10,000 clones, 88% seen once. Specimen: peripheral blood mononuclear cells. These receptors were collected from a man aged 60 to 75 with T-cell large granular lymphocyte leukemia. Some clones in this sample may be carry-over from other donors' samples.

In DNA, the CDR3 is TGTGCCAGCAGCTTAAAGGGGCCGGCCGAGCAGTACTTC. Translated, it gives CASSLKGPAEQYF. The rearrangement joins TRBV7-9 to TRBJ2-7; a possible D gene is TRBD1 (5 bases). There are 13 residues in the CDR3. Germline CDR1 reads SEHNR; CDR2 reads FQNEAQ (reference sequence). The germline V and J ends were trimmed by 2 bases and 6 bases, with 11 bases remaining between them.

The chain joins TRBV30 to TRBJ1-2; D gene unclear. The CDR3 totals 14 residues. Trimming pared 4 bases from V and 3 bases from J, leaving 15 bases between. Germline assignment: CDR1 GTSNPN and CDR2 SVGIG (reference sequence). CDR3 region: CAWIPTGVDYGYTF. Here the CDR3 DNA reads TGTGCCTGGATTCCCACCGGAGTTGACTATGGCTACACCTTC.